Listed below are T cell receptor beta chains from one sample, sequenced in a study of cytomegalovirus exposure and HLA in healthy donors. The protocol was immunoSEQ multiplex PCR, while the TCRdb copy is restricted to in-frame clones and leaves out a portion. The table records about 67,000 clones, around 89% of them present only once. The sample comprised PBMCs. The origin of the receptors is a woman aged 30 to 39 in good health and CMV-seropositive. Both conserved end residues are part of each CDR3. The D gene is left open where the match is weak. Expanded clones get a size class; other rows say once, few or many, or leave the size out.

V gene	D gene	J gene	clone size	CDR3 DNA	CDR3 protein
TRBV29-1	TRBD2	TRBJ2-3	-	TGCAGCGTGGGACTAGCGGGACGCACAGATACGCAGTATTTT	CSVGLAGRTDTQYF
TRBV2	-	TRBJ1-4	-	TGTGCCAGCAAAGCGCGAGGTGAAAAACTGTTTTTT	CASKARGEKLFF
TRBV18	TRBD1	TRBJ2-1	-	TGTGCCAGCTCGACGACAGGGGGGTCCTACAATGAGCAGTTCTTC	CASSTTGGSYNEQFF
TRBV7-3	TRBD1	TRBJ2-3	once	TGTGCCAGCAGCTCCAGGGGACAGGGTGGTACGCAGTATTTT	CASSSRGQGGTQYF
TRBV2	-	TRBJ2-1	-	TGTGCCAGCCGTTCAATTAGCTCCTACAATGAGCAGTTCTTC	CASRSISSYNEQFF
TRBV27	TRBD1	TRBJ2-7	-	TGTGCCAGCAGTTCTAGGGGGCCGAAGGAGCAGTACTTC	CASSSRGPKEQYF
TRBV15	TRBD2	TRBJ2-1	-	TGTGCCACCAGCAGAGGTCTACTAGCGGGAGGGCCGAGGGGGAATGAGCAGTTCTTC	CATSRGLLAGGPRGNEQFF
TRBV4-1	TRBD1	TRBJ2-7	-	TGCGCCAGCAGCCAAAGAGGGACAGGACCGTCGTACTACGAGCAGTACTTC	CASSQRGTGPSYYEQYF
TRBV7-2	-	TRBJ2-7	-	TGTGCCAGCAGCTTACTTACGTCCTACCGAGGGAACGAGCAGTACTTC	CASSLLTSYRGNEQYF
TRBV27	TRBD1	TRBJ2-7	-	TGTGCCAGCAGTTTGGGACAGGGGGCGTACGAGCAGTACTTC	CASSLGQGAYEQYF
TRBV9	-	TRBJ1-2	-	TGTGCCAGCAGCTCGGGACACCCCGCTTCGGGCTACACCTTC	CASSSGHPASGYTF
TRBV19	TRBD1	TRBJ1-1	-	TGTGCCAGTAGTCCCGGACAGGGAAACACTGAAGCTTTCTTT	CASSPGQGNTEAFF
TRBV9	-	TRBJ1-2	-	TGTGCCAGCAGCTTGGGGCTCTATGGCTACACCTTC	CASSLGLYGYTF
TRBV5-4	TRBD2	TRBJ2-7	-	TGTGCCAGCAGCTCCTCTAGCGGGAGCGGCTACGAGCAGTACTTC	CASSSSSGSGYEQYF
TRBV2	-	TRBJ2-5	-	TGTGCCAGCAGTGAAATGAGGTCAGCGCAACAAGAGACCCAGTACTTC	CASSEMRSAQQETQYF
TRBV7-6	TRBD1	TRBJ1-6	-	TGTGCCAGCAGCCCGGGGACAGGGCCACGATCACCCCTCCACTTT	CASSPGTGPRSPLHF
TRBV27	TRBD1	TRBJ1-1	-	TGTGCCAGCAGACTTAAGGGGTTCGACAGGGGGAGGATGGGGAACACTGAAGCTTTCTTT	CASRLKGFDRGRMGNTEAFF
TRBV7-9	-	TRBJ1-6	-	TGTGCCAGCAGCCCCGGGGGGTCGGCCAATTCACCCCTCCACTTT	CASSPGGSANSPLHF
TRBV2	TRBD2	TRBJ2-5	-	TGTGCCAGCAGTGAATGGGGGGGTTTAGTCCTGTACCAAGAGACCCAGTACTTC	CASSEWGGLVLYQETQYF
TRBV27	TRBD2	TRBJ2-1	-	TGTGCCGCGCGCGGGGGGTACAATGAGCAGTTCTTC	CAARGGYNEQFF
TRBV6-1	-	TRBJ1-2	-	TGTGCCAGCAGTCGGACAGAAGACTATGGCTACACCTTC	CASSRTEDYGYTF
TRBV13	TRBD2	TRBJ2-1	-	TGTGCCAGCAGACTAGCGGGAAGCTCCTACAATGAGCAGTTCTTC	CASRLAGSSYNEQFF
TRBV27	TRBD2	TRBJ2-7	-	TGTGCCAGCAGTTCACCTAGCGGGAGCGGGCAGTACTTC	CASSSPSGSGQYF
TRBV28	TRBD1	TRBJ2-7	-	TGTGCCAGCAGTTTATCGGCAGGGGGCAAGTCCTACGAGCAGTACTTC	CASSLSAGGKSYEQYF
TRBV2	TRBD1	TRBJ2-3	-	TGTGCCAGCCCTCCCGGGACAGGGGGCGTTTTACTCACAGATACGCAGTATTTT	CASPPGTGGVLLTDTQYF
TRBV11-2	TRBD1	TRBJ2-7	-	TGTGCCAGCCGCTCGGACAGGGCCTACGAGCAGTACTTC	CASRSDRAYEQYF
TRBV5-1	-	TRBJ1-2	-	TGCGCCAGCAGCCCCCAGGGGCCTCAGTATGGCTACACCTTC	CASSPQGPQYGYTF
TRBV9	-	TRBJ2-7	-	TGTGCCAGCAGCGTAACTCGAGGAGCCTACGAGCAGTACTTC	CASSVTRGAYEQYF
TRBV19	TRBD1	TRBJ1-1	few	TGTGCCAGTAAAGGACAGGGAGGCGGTGAAGCTTTCTTT	CASKGQGGGEAFF
TRBV7-2	TRBD2	TRBJ2-7	-	TGTGCCAGCAGCCTGACTAGCGGGAGGGTAAACGAGCAGTACTTC	CASSLTSGRVNEQYF
TRBV5-1	TRBD2	TRBJ2-1	-	TGCGCCAGCAGCCCGACCCTTGGACTAGAGGCGCAGTTCTTC	CASSPTLGLEAQFF
TRBV5-4	-	TRBJ2-1	-	TGTGCCAGCAGCTTGAAGACGGGAGAGGGTGAGCAGTTCTTC	CASSLKTGEGEQFF
TRBV27	-	TRBJ1-4	few	TGTGCCAGCAGTTTAAGTTTTTCGCAGGGGAGTGAAAAACTGTTTTTT	CASSLSFSQGSEKLFF
TRBV5-1	TRBD2	TRBJ2-1	-	TGCGCCAGCAGCTCCTCCCAGACTAGCGGGAGGGGCAATGAGCAGTTCTTC	CASSSSQTSGRGNEQFF
TRBV6-6	TRBD2	TRBJ2-7	-	TGTGCCAGCAGAACGACTAGCGGGAGCGTCTACGAGCAGTACTTC	CASRTTSGSVYEQYF
TRBV6-6	-	TRBJ2-1	-	TGTGCCAGCAGACCCCAACAGAATGAGCAGTTCTTC	CASRPQQNEQFF
TRBV2	TRBD1	TRBJ2-7	once	TGTGCCAGCAGTGGGGACAGGGGGCGGTTGGAATACTTC	CASSGDRGRLEYF
TRBV25-1	-	TRBJ2-1	-	TGTGCCAGCAGTGAATCGGACGGGGATCGCTACAATGAGCAGTTCTTC	CASSESDGDRYNEQFF
TRBV5-4	TRBD1	TRBJ1-2	-	TGTGCCAGCAGCTTCTTGGACAGGGAGAACTATGGCTACACCTTC	CASSFLDRENYGYTF
TRBV29-1	-	TRBJ2-3	-	TGCAGCGTTGCCTCACAGGTCAAGGGCACAGATACGCAGTATTTT	CSVASQVKGTDTQYF
TRBV27	-	TRBJ1-1	-	TGTGCCAGCAGTTTATCGTGGGCAGGGCGCACTGAAGCTTTCTTT	CASSLSWAGRTEAFF
TRBV7-2	-	TRBJ2-7	-	TGTGCCAGCAGCTCACAAAAAACGACAGGGAGGCTGTACTTC	CASSSQKTTGRLYF
TRBV7-2	-	TRBJ1-1	-	TGTGCCAGCAATTTCCACTTGAACACTGAAGCTTTCTTT	CASNFHLNTEAFF
TRBV9	TRBD2	TRBJ2-7	-	TGTGCCAGCAGCGTAGGACTAGCGGGAGGGCCGACCGAGCAGTACTTC	CASSVGLAGGPTEQYF
TRBV27	-	TRBJ1-1	-	TGTGCCAGCAGTTATAGAAGTGAGAACACTGAAGCTTTCTTT	CASSYRSENTEAFF
TRBV5-8	TRBD2	TRBJ2-7	-	TGTGCCAGCAGTCACGGACTAGCCTACGAGCAGTACTTC	CASSHGLAYEQYF
TRBV5-6	-	TRBJ2-1	-	TGTGCCAGCAGCACGGGACTCTCTTCCTACAATGAGCAGTTCTTC	CASSTGLSSYNEQFF
TRBV5-1	-	TRBJ1-1	-	TGCGCCAGCAGCTTGGTTTCGAGGGGGTCTGAAGCTTTCTTT	CASSLVSRGSEAFF